A single sample is the source of the 16 T cell receptor beta chains below, sequenced in a study of blood T cell repertoires in COVID-19. Here immunoSEQ multiplex PCR was the method, and the copy in TCRdb shows in-frame clones only, minus some. The table includes around 50,000 clones, 70% to 90% detected once. Sequenced input: peripheral blood. Every receptor here comes from a human donor in a cohort sampled during active COVID-19.

The rearrangement joins TRBV7-2 to TRBJ2-3; D gene unclear. The germline V gene has CDR1 SGHTA and CDR2 FQGNSA. With 1 base removed from V and 1 base from J, the gap between germline ends came to 9 bases. The CDR3 sequence is 15 residues long. CDR3 DNA sequence: TGTGCCAGCAGCTTAGGTCGGGTTGGCACAGATACGCAGTATTTT. It encodes CASSLGRVGTDTQYF. Filled out from reference TRBV7-2 and TRBJ2-3, the complete variable domain reads GAGVSQSPSNKVTEKGKDVELRCDPISGHTALYWYRQSLGQGLEFLIYFQGNSAPDKSGLPSDRFSAERTGGSVSTLTIQRTQQEDSAVYLCASSLGRVGTDTQYFGPGTRLTVL.

This clone was counted between two and nine times. This CDR3 is CASSGQATAYEQYF. CDR3 DNA sequence: TGTGCCAGCAGTGGACAGGCCACAGCCTACGAGCAGTACTTC. The chain is built from TRBV27 and TRBJ2-7, with 7 bases aligning to TRBD1. The CDR3 contains 14 residues. The junction had 6 bases not matched to a gene; V was cut back by 5 bases and J by 2 bases. The germline CDR1 and CDR2 sequences are MNHEY and SMNVEV (reference sequence).

The rearrangement uses TRBV7-2 and TRBJ1-1; no definite D call. Germline V CDR1 and CDR2: SGHTA, FQGNSA. The CDR3 runs 13 residues. Trimming shortened V by 3 bases and J by 1 base, and 6 bases separated the two germline ends. CDR3 sequence (DNA): TGTGCCAGCAGCTTCGACACGAACACTGAAGCTTTCTTT. Amino acid sequence: CASSFDTNTEAFF.

The V gene is TRBV11-2, the J gene TRBJ1-1, with 9 bases identical to TRBD1. Germline values: CDR1 SGHAT, CDR2 FQNNGV. The trim removed 0 bases at V and 11 bases at J, leaving 10 bases unmatched. The CDR3 runs to 15 residues. CDR3 coding DNA: TGTGCCAGCAGCTTAGATGGGACAGGGCTTATTGGGGCTTTCTTT. It translates to CASSLDGTGLIGAFF.

The CDR3 sequence is CASRADRGITEAFF. As DNA, the CDR3 is TGTGCCAGCAGGGCTGACAGGGGGATCACTGAAGCTTTCTTT. The chain employs TRBV2 and TRBJ1-1; the match to TRBD1 covers 9 bases. The germline CDR1 and CDR2 sequences are SNHLY and FYNNEI. There are 14 residues in the CDR3. The trim removed 6 bases at V and 4 bases at J, leaving 6 bases unmatched.

V and J are TRBV2 and TRBJ2-2; TRBD1 might be the D (6 bases). The V end was cut by 6 bases, the J end by 2 bases, with 16 bases between. Germline lookup yields CDR1 SNHLY and CDR2 FYNNEI. The CDR3 extends over 16 amino acids. The CDR3 DNA is TGTGCCAGCAGAGCCATACAGGGCTTCAACACCGGGGAGCTGTTTTTT. Amino acids: CASRAIQGFNTGELFF.

J is TRBJ1-5 and V is TRBV12-5; 7 bases agree with TRBD1. V lost 7 bases and J lost 1; bases outside the gene matches: 7. There are 15 residues in the CDR3. CDR1 and CDR2 from the germline V gene are LGHNT and FRNRAP. CDR3 DNA sequence: TGTGCTAGTGCCCCTTCAGGGGGGAGCAATCAGCCCCAGCATTTT. Amino acids: CASAPSGGSNQPQHF.

V is TRBV7-8 and J is TRBJ2-3, with TRBD2 matching over 7 bases. The CDR3 covers 15 residues. Germline V gene lookup returns CDR1 SGHVS and CDR2 FQNEAQ. The junction had 5 bases not matched to a gene; V was cut back by 0 bases and J by 5 bases. The CDR3 spells CASSLARTSVDTQYF. The CDR3 coding sequence is TGTGCCAGCAGCTTAGCGCGTACTAGCGTAGATACGCAGTATTTT.

The chain joins TRBV11-2 to TRBJ2-7, with 9 bases matching TRBD1. Unmatched junction bases numbered 7, after V lost 5 bases and J lost 5 bases. The V gene's germline CDR1 is SGHAT and CDR2 FQNNGV. The CDR3 contains 14 residues. The CDR3 DNA reads as TGTGCCAGCAGCGTCGGGACAGGGCGCCACGAGCAGTACTTC. Amino acid sequence: CASSVGTGRHEQYF.

This clone showed up just a few times. The junction does not match germline at one end; this may be a read error. V is TRBV4-2 and J is TRBJ2-7; 11 positions match TRBD2. Germline V gene sequence: CDR1 LGHNA, CDR2 YNFKEQ. This CDR3 spans 17 amino acids. CDR3 protein: CASRQDRLAGGISEQYF. CDR3 nucleotides: TGTGCCAGCAGACAAGATAGGCTAGCGGGGGGCATTAGTGAGCAGTACTTC.

The chain couples TRBV5-5 to TRBJ1-5, with D possibly being TRBD1 (6 bases). Trimming took off 4 bases at V and 0 bases at J, with 17 bases between the two ends. From germline, CDR1 is SGHKS and CDR2 YYEKEE (reference sequence). CDR3 length: 17 residues. The CDR3 spells CASSLQYREGSNQPQHF. The CDR3 nucleotides are TGTGCCAGCAGCCTACAGTACAGGGAGGGTAGCAATCAGCCCCAGCATTTT.

This clone was observed a few times. The chain links TRBV4-1 to TRBJ1-1; TRBD1 matches at 7 bases. Trimming took 4 bases from V and 1 from J; bases not matched to a gene: 12. The germline V gene has CDR1 MGHRA and CDR2 YSYEKL. The CDR3 length is 17 residues. CDR3 sequence reads: CASSLAGQNFANTEAFF. For the CDR3, the DNA is TGCGCCAGCAGCCTCGCGGGACAGAATTTCGCGAACACTGAAGCTTTCTTT.

The CDR3 DNA reads TGTGCCATCAGTGAGTCGCCCCTCCCAGGAACCCACGAGCAGTACTTC. Protein: CAISESPLPGTHEQYF. This chain connects TRBV10-3 to TRBJ2-7; D is uncertain. Germline-derived CDR1 and CDR2 are ENHRY and SYGVKD. The CDR3 sequence is 16 residues long. Trimming took 0 bases from V and 5 from J, leaving 17 bases between them.

V and J are TRBV6-6 and TRBJ2-7, with 9 bases fitting TRBD1. This CDR3 has 14 residues. The V segment lost 6 bases and the J segment 4 bases; nucleotides outside the gene matches: 7. The germline CDR1 and CDR2 sequences are MNHNY and SVGAGI (reference sequence). CDR3 DNA sequence: TGTGCCAGCAGGGGGGGACAGGGTGGTTACGAGCAGTACTTC. This encodes CASRGGQGGYEQYF.

This clone was detected a few times. The CDR3 protein is CASSPGLWNSPLHF. The CDR3 region has the DNA TGTGCCAGCAGCCCGGGACTGTGGAATTCACCCCTCCACTTT. This sequence joins TRBV14 and TRBJ1-6, with D possibly matching TRBD1 (5 bases). Germline CDR1 reads SGHDN; CDR2 reads FVKESK. The V gene lost 4 bases and the J gene lost 7 bases, with 11 bases spanning the gap. This CDR3 has 14 amino acids.

The sample holds a few counts of this clone. The J gene is TRBJ1-5, the V gene TRBV4-2, with a possible D match to TRBD1 (5 bases). V shed 0 bases and J shed 7 bases, with 10 bases lying between them. Germline values: CDR1 LGHNA, CDR2 YNFKEQ. The CDR3 is 14 residues long. The CDR3, as DNA: TGTGCCAGCAGCCAAGAGAGGGGAGGGCAGCCCCAGCATTTT. Encoded protein: CASSQERGGQPQHF.